The 29 T cell receptor beta chains below were found in one sample sequenced in a study of blood T cell repertoires in COVID-19. Profiled with immunoSEQ multiplex PCR; TCRdb holds only in-frame clones, not every one. The data show more than 200,000 clones, over 80% seen once. Sequencing was carried out using PBMCs or T cells enriched from blood (not recorded which). Source of these receptors: a woman aged 25 to 39 who had been exposed to COVID-19.

V is TRBV29-1 and J is TRBJ1-1, with D possibly TRBD1 on 5 matching bases. Germline V gene sequence: CDR1 SQVTM, CDR2 ANQGSEA. The CDR3 is 13 amino acids. Trimming left V 5 bases short and J 6 bases short, with 16 bases between. The CDR3 region has the DNA TGCAGCGTTTTCACGGGGGGTTTTTCTGAAGCTTTCTTT. Amino acids: CSVFTGGFSEAFF. The full variable domain, its missing parts supplied by reference TRBV29-1 and TRBJ1-1, is SAVISQKPSRDICQRGTSLTIQCQVDSQVTMMFWYRQQPGQSLTLIATANQGSEATYESGFVIDKFPISRPNLTFSTLTVSNMSPEDSSIYLCSVFTGGFSEAFFGQGTRLTVV.

The rearrangement uses TRBV30 and TRBJ1-1; D unresolved. V dropped 3 bases and J dropped 1 base, with 12 bases sitting between them. The germline gives CDR1 GTSNPN, CDR2 SVGIG (reference sequence). The CDR3 spans 14 residues. This CDR3 is CAWREGFPNTEAFF. For the CDR3, the DNA is TGTGCCTGGAGGGAGGGATTCCCGAACACTGAAGCTTTCTTT. The full variable domain, with the rest looked up from reference TRBV30 and TRBJ1-1, is SQTIHQWPATLVQPVGSPLSLECTVEGTSNPNLYWYRQAAGRGLQLLFYSVGIGQISSEVPQNLSASRPQDRQFILSSKKLLLSDSGFYLCAWREGFPNTEAFFGQGTRLTVV.

The rearrangement uses TRBV29-1 and TRBJ1-1; no definite D call. The CDR3 has 13 amino acids. Germline V gene lookup returns CDR1 SQVTM and CDR2 ANQGSEA. V was cut by 3 bases and J by 0 bases, with 8 bases left in between. CDR3 sequence reads: CSVDLRMNTEAFF. The CDR3, as DNA: TGCAGCGTTGATCTGCGGATGAACACTGAAGCTTTCTTT.

V is TRBV29-1 and J is TRBJ1-2; the D is unclear. This CDR3 comprises 13 residues. Germline-derived CDR1 and CDR2 are SQVTM and ANQGSEA. Trimming removed 0 bases at V and 7 bases at J, with 12 bases between. The CDR3 loop is CSVEDLPGGGYTF. As DNA, the CDR3 is TGCAGCGTTGAAGATCTCCCGGGTGGTGGCTACACCTTC.

This clone was found a few times. The chain employs TRBV7-9 and TRBJ1-1; TRBD1 aligns across 10 bases. The CDR3 contains 14 residues. CDR1 is SEHNR, CDR2 FQNEAQ, per germline (reference sequence). V lost 5 bases to trimming and J lost 2 bases; unmatched junction nucleotides: 2. The DNA of the CDR3 is TGTGCCAGCAGCCGACAGGGGGCCAACACTGAAGCTTTCTTT. It codes for CASSRQGANTEAFF.

This clone was detected only once. The V call is TRBV11-2, the J call TRBJ2-5; possible D gene TRBD2, 5 bases. Germline CDR1 is SGHAT and CDR2 is FQNNGV. V lost 4 bases, J lost 5 bases, and 17 bases lay in between. This CDR3 comprises 15 residues. CDR3 loop: CASSSSGPGVETQYF. Here the CDR3 DNA reads TGTGCCAGCAGCTCCAGCGGCCCCGGGGTGGAGACCCAGTACTTC.

The rearrangement joins TRBV5-4 to TRBJ1-1, with D unresolved. The CDR3 runs to 15 residues. The V end was cut by 4 bases, the J end by 6 bases, with 19 bases between. Per germline, CDR1 SGHNT and CDR2 YYREEE (reference sequence). The CDR3 protein is CASSTWGGSMPEAFF. CDR3 DNA: TGTGCCAGCAGCACCTGGGGAGGTTCCATGCCTGAAGCTTTCTTT.

V gene TRBV11-2 combines with J gene TRBJ1-4, with D possibly TRBD1 on 6 matching bases. Germline CDR1 reads SGHAT; CDR2 reads FQNNGV. CDR3 length: 16 residues. Trimming removed 5 bases at V and 8 bases at J, with 21 bases between. The CDR3: CASSPRLSGVREKLFF. The CDR3 DNA reads TGTGCCAGCAGCCCCCGTCTCTCAGGGGTTCGGGAAAAACTGTTTTTT.

In its sample, this clone was seen many times. In nucleotides, the CDR3 is TGTGCCAGCAGCGTTGACGGCCGACGGGGGGCTAAGCAGTTCTTC. It is translated as CASSVDGRRGAKQFF. The chain has TRBV9 and TRBJ2-1; maybe TRBD2 (7 bases). Trimming took 2 bases from V and 11 from J, leaving 20 bases between them. Germline CDR1 is SGDLS and CDR2 is YYNGEE. CDR3 size: 15 residues.

J is TRBJ2-1 and V is TRBV9, with D uncertain. CDR1 is SGDLS, CDR2 YYNGEE, per germline. CDR3 length equals 14 residues. With 3 bases removed from V and 1 base from J, the gap between germline ends came to 8 bases. The CDR3 sequence is CASSAPESYNEQFF. CDR3 nucleotides: TGTGCCAGCAGCGCCCCCGAGTCCTACAATGAGCAGTTCTTC.

The chain carries TRBV19 and TRBJ2-1; D uncertain. Trimming removed 4 bases from V and 7 bases from J, with 8 bases in between. Germline V lookup: CDR1 LNHDA, CDR2 SQIVND (reference sequence). This CDR3 is built from 12 residues. CDR3 sequence (DNA): TGTGCCAGTAGTAGGCCCGGGAATGAGCAGTTCTTC. The encoded protein is CASSRPGNEQFF.

CDR3 residues: CASRKTGMREQYF. CDR3 nucleotides: TGTGCCAGCAGGAAGACAGGGATGCGCGAGCAGTACTTC. The V and J genes are TRBV6-5 and TRBJ2-7, with 7 nucleotides matching TRBD1. The CDR3 length is 13 residues. CDR1 is MNHEY and CDR2 is SVGAGI in the germline V gene. J gave up 6 bases and V 6 bases, and 8 bases lay outside the gene matches.

This rearrangement joins TRBV11-2 to TRBJ2-1; unclear D gene. Germline V gene sequence: CDR1 SGHAT, CDR2 FQNNGV. The CDR3 is 15 amino acids. V was shortened by 4 bases and J by 0 bases, with 10 bases between the two germline ends. The CDR3 loop reads CASSSTDSSYNEQFF. The CDR3, as DNA: TGTGCCAGCAGCTCAACAGATAGCTCCTACAATGAGCAGTTCTTC.

The CDR3 nucleotides are TGTGCTAGTGGAATCCTTATTAGCACTGAAGCTTTCTTT. Its translation: CASGILISTEAFF. The gene calls are TRBV12-5 and TRBJ1-1; the D is unclear. Trimming removed 6 bases at V and 4 bases at J, with 12 bases between. The CDR3 covers 13 residues. CDR1 is LGHNT, CDR2 FRNRAP, per germline. Based on the CDR3 plus reference TRBV12-5 and TRBJ1-1, the full variable domain is DARVTQTPRHKVTEMGQEVTMRCQPILGHNTVFWYRQTMMQGLELLAYFRNRAPLDDSGMPKDRFSAEMPDATLATLKIQPSEPRDSAVYFCASGILISTEAFFGQGTRLTVV.

This clone occurred a few times. The V gene is TRBV3-1 (or the pseudogene TRBV3-2), the J gene TRBJ2-7, with TRBD2 matching over 7 bases. The germline CDR1 and CDR2 sequences are LGHDT and YNNKEL (reference sequence). The CDR3 has 14 amino acids. Losses at the gene ends were 3 bases for V and 3 bases for J; bases not matched to a gene: 5. The CDR3 DNA sequence: TGTGCCAGCAGCCAGCGGGAGACGGGCTACGAGCAGTACTTC. It encodes CASSQRETGYEQYF.

The chain employs TRBV5-1 and TRBJ2-1; no clear D gene. The germline CDR1 and CDR2 sequences are SGHRS and YFSETQ. There are 13 residues in the CDR3. V was pared by 5 bases and J by 6 bases, with 12 bases between. The CDR3 sequence: CASSYTIGNEQFF. CDR3 bases: TGCGCCAGCAGTTATACTATAGGCAATGAGCAGTTCTTC. The whole variable domain, remainder taken from reference TRBV5-1 and TRBJ2-1, is KAGVTQTPRYLIKTRGQQVTLSCSPISGHRSVSWYQQTPGQGLQFLFEYFSETQRNKGNFPGRFSGRQFSNSRSEMNVSTLELGDSALYLCASSYTIGNEQFFGPGTRLTVL.

V usage is TRBV6-5 and J usage is TRBJ2-3; D is perhaps TRBD1 (5 bases). The germline CDR1 and CDR2 sequences are MNHEY and SVGAGI. V was cut by 6 bases and J by 4 bases, with 8 bases left in between. The CDR3 spans 12 residues. CDR3 bases: TGTGCCAGCAGCAGGGTGGCAGATACGCAGTATTTT. This translates into CASSRVADTQYF.

This chain links TRBV30 with TRBJ2-2; 9 nucleotides agree with TRBD1. CDR1 GTSNPN and CDR2 SVGIG come from the germline V gene (reference sequence). This CDR3 comprises 17 residues. With 3 bases clipped from V and 0 bases from J, the junction kept 8 bases outside the gene matches. In DNA form, the CDR3 reads TGTGCCTGGAGGACAACAGGGGGCCCCGCGAACACCGGGGAGCTGTTTTTT. Translation: CAWRTTGGPANTGELFF. The variable domain in full, with the rest retrieved from reference TRBV30 and TRBJ2-2, is SQTIHQWPATLVQPVGSPLSLECTVEGTSNPNLYWYRQAAGRGLQLLFYSVGIGQISSEVPQNLSASRPQDRQFILSSKKLLLSDSGFYLCAWRTTGGPANTGELFFGEGSRLTVL.

The rearrangement uses TRBV5-4 and TRBJ1-1, with D possibly being TRBD1 (5 bases). Germline CDR1 is SGHNT and CDR2 is YYREEE (reference sequence). Trimming removed 0 bases from V and 0 bases from J, with 15 bases in between. This CDR3 contains 17 residues. The CDR3 DNA sequence: TGTGCCAGCAGCTTGGCCAAGGCAGGGACTTTGAACACTGAAGCTTTCTTT. Amino acid sequence: CASSLAKAGTLNTEAFF.

This chain uses TRBV25-1 with TRBJ2-5, with 8 bases matching TRBD1. The CDR3 consists of 14 residues. Germline CDR1 is MGHDK and CDR2 is SYGVNS. The J segment lost 5 bases and the V segment lost 2 bases, leaving 4 bases of the junction unmatched. Here the CDR3 DNA reads TGTGCCAGCAGTGAAAAGAGGGACAGGGAGACCCAGTACTTC. Residues: CASSEKRDRETQYF.

This chain joins TRBV5-8 and TRBJ1-2, with D hard to call. V lost 2 bases, J lost 0 bases, and 11 bases lay in between. Germline V gene lookup returns CDR1 SGHTS and CDR2 YDEGEE. This CDR3 region has 15 residues. The CDR3 loop reads CASSFITGTNYGYTF. The DNA for the CDR3 is TGTGCCAGCAGCTTCATTACCGGGACTAACTATGGCTACACCTTC.

The chain employs TRBV6-5 and TRBJ1-6; D remains unclear. This CDR3 comprises 14 residues. CDR1 and CDR2 (germline): MNHEY, SVGAGI. Trimming stripped 8 bases from V and 0 bases from J, with 8 bases between. This chain's CDR3 is CASRLSSYNSPLHF. In DNA, the CDR3 is TGTGCCAGCCGCCTGAGCTCCTATAATTCACCCCTCCACTTT.

The chain carries TRBV21-1 and TRBJ2-7; the D call in the table, TRBD1, was not verified against the DNA. TRBV21-1 constitutes a pseudogene. The CDR3 sequence is 17 residues long. CDR3 sequence reads: CASSKGQGQTITYEQYF. In DNA form, the CDR3 reads TGTGCCAGCAGCAAGGGACAGGGGCAGACTATTACTTACGAGCAGTACTTC.

CDR3 residues: CASSHAGLLYEQYF. The CDR3, as DNA: TGCGCCAGCAGCCACGCCGGACTACTCTACGAGCAGTACTTC. The chain links TRBV4-1 to TRBJ2-7, with a tentative D call TRBD2 (6 bases). Germline V gives CDR1 MGHRA, CDR2 YSYEKL. Trimming left V 3 bases short and J 3 bases short, with 12 bases between. The CDR3 length is 14 residues.

This chain joins TRBV7-9 and TRBJ2-7, with D uncertain. This CDR3 comprises 13 residues. Looked up from germline, CDR1 is SEHNR and CDR2 is FQNEAQ (reference sequence). V was pared by 5 bases and J by 3 bases, with 11 bases between. CDR3 in DNA: TGTGCCAGCAGCCCGCCGGGTCTCTACGAGCAGTACTTC. As protein: CASSPPGLYEQYF.

The rearrangement links TRBV24-1 to TRBJ2-1; TRBD2 aligns across 10 bases. The ends lost 2 bases at V and 7 bases at J; junction bases unmatched: 16. The CDR3 spans 19 residues. Germline loops: CDR1 KGHDR, CDR2 SFDVKD. DNA of the CDR3: TGTGCCACCAGTGATTCTCATACTAGCGGGGTCGGTGGTTGGAATGAGCAGTTCTTC. It is translated as CATSDSHTSGVGGWNEQFF.

CDR3 nucleotide sequence: TGTGCCAGTAGTATAAGACCCGGACTAGCGGCAGAGACCCAGTACTTC. Amino acid sequence: CASSIRPGLAAETQYF. The gene calls are TRBV19 and TRBJ2-5, with 10 bases fitting TRBD2. Germline CDR1 is LNHDA and CDR2 is SQIVND (reference sequence). CDR3 length: 16 residues. V was pared by 2 bases and J by 4 bases, with 7 bases of the junction left unmatched. The variable domain in full, with the rest retrieved from reference TRBV19 and TRBJ2-5, is DGGITQSPKYLFRKEGQNVTLSCEQNLNHDAMYWYRQDPGQGLRLIYYSQIVNDFQKGDIAEGYSVSREKKESFPLTVTSAQKNPTAFYLCASSIRPGLAAETQYFGPGTRLLVL.

Concerning this clone itself: A read error may produce the germline difference seen at one junction end. The rearrangement joins TRBV7-7 to TRBJ2-5; 10 bases line up with TRBD2. The CDR3 has 16 amino acids. The germline V gene encodes CDR1 SSHAT and CDR2 FNYEAQ (reference sequence). CDR3 sequence: CASSPTPLAGQETQYF. CDR3 bases: TGTGCTAGCAGCCCAACCCCACTAGCGGGACAAGAGACCCAGTACTTC.

V and J are TRBV6-6 and TRBJ1-2; weak D call: TRBD1 (6 bases). V lost 0 bases and J lost 2, with 7 bases in between. The CDR3 totals 14 residues. Germline lookup yields CDR1 MNHNY and CDR2 SVGAGI (reference sequence). CDR3 amino acids: CASSYSRGNYGYTF. In nucleotides, the CDR3 is TGTGCCAGCAGTTACTCGAGGGGGAACTATGGCTACACCTTC.